Listed here are 15 T cell receptor beta chains from one sample, sequenced in a study of beta chain features in type 1 diabetes. Regarding the study as a whole: There was a moderate but significant shortening of TCRB CDR3s in all four CD4+ subsets of Type 1 diabetes patients.

All of the isolated RNA was reverse transcribed, so expressed TCRB transcripts were sequenced. Assay: immunoSEQ multiplex PCR; the TCRdb copy retains only in-frame clones and omits some. The data contain about 740,000 clones, 13% of them singletons. These TCRs' antigens remain unknown. Sequencing input: naive CD4+ T cells from blood. All receptors derive from a man aged 18 to 29 with type 1 diabetes.

This clone was seen only a few times. V is TRBV15 and J is TRBJ2-5, with D perhaps assigned TRBD1 or TRBD2 (6 bases each). The CDR3 runs to 17 residues. Germline CDR1 reads LNHNV; CDR2 reads YYDKDF (reference sequence). V dropped 0 bases and J dropped 7 bases, with 21 bases sitting between them. The CDR3: CATSRDELGRGGGTQYF. CDR3 in DNA: TGTGCCACCAGCAGAGATGAGCTGGGCAGGGGAGGAGGGACCCAGTACTTC.

This clone was found a few times. J is TRBJ1-2 and V is TRBV6-1, with 8 bases lining up with TRBD1. V was clipped by 3 bases and J by 3 bases; unmatched bases: 6. Per the germline V gene, CDR1 is MNHNS and CDR2 is SASEGT. The CDR3 length is 15 residues. CDR3 DNA sequence: TGTGCCAGCAGTGAGATCCCGACAGGGGACTATGGCTACACCTTC. Protein product: CASSEIPTGDYGYTF.

V gene TRBV7-9 combines with J gene TRBJ1-4; TRBD1 might be the D (6 bases). The germline V and J ends were trimmed by 4 bases and 0 bases, with 12 bases remaining between them. The CDR3 is made up of 16 amino acids. Germline V CDR1 and CDR2: SEHNR, FQNEAQ (reference sequence). CDR3 sequence reads: CASSSRDTATNEKLFF. In nucleotides, the CDR3 is TGTGCCAGCAGCTCACGGGACACCGCAACTAATGAAAAACTGTTTTTT.

The chain employs TRBV7-8 and TRBJ2-7; D is unclear. The CDR3 extends over 13 amino acids. V dropped 5 bases and J dropped 7 bases, with 15 bases sitting between them. Germline V gives CDR1 SGHVS, CDR2 FQNEAQ. The CDR3 DNA is TGTGCCAGCAGCCATGACTGGGTGAGGGAGCAGTACTTC. Its protein product is CASSHDWVREQYF.

This clone has just a few counts. The chain has TRBV5-6 and TRBJ2-3; the D gene is possibly TRBD2 (6 bases). The germline V and J ends were trimmed by 4 bases and 6 bases, with 12 bases remaining between them. This CDR3 contains 13 residues. Germline assignment: CDR1 SGHDT and CDR2 YYEEEE. The CDR3 sequence is CASSSRGADTQYF. CDR3 DNA sequence: TGTGCCAGCAGCAGCCGCGGGGCGGATACGCAGTATTTT.

This rearrangement joins TRBV30 to TRBJ2-6; D possibly corresponds to TRBD1 (5 bases). The CDR3 is made up of 12 amino acids. Germline CDR1 GTSNPN, CDR2 SVGIG (reference sequence). V was shortened by 5 bases and J by 4 bases, with 6 bases between the two germline ends. The CDR3 reads CAWGAGANVLTF. CDR3 nucleotide sequence: TGTGCCTGGGGGGCCGGGGCCAACGTCCTGACTTTC.

The rearrangement joins TRBV11-2 to TRBJ2-4; D gene unclear. In germline, CDR1 is SGHAT, CDR2 FQNNGV. Trimming removed 0 bases from V and 6 bases from J, with 12 bases in between. CDR3 length: 15 amino acids. Here the CDR3 DNA reads TGTGCCAGCAGCTTAGACGGAACCCGTATAAACATTCAGTACTTC. Encoded protein: CASSLDGTRINIQYF.

This clone was seen many times. Other DNA sequences of this sample code for an identical CDR3. The rearrangement links TRBV7-2 to TRBJ1-1; 7 bases line up with TRBD1. Germline V lookup: CDR1 SGHTA, CDR2 FQGNSA. V lost 5 bases to trimming and J lost 4 bases; unmatched junction nucleotides: 4. CDR3 length: 13 amino acids. Here the CDR3 reads CASSTQGGTEAFF. In nucleotides, the CDR3 is TGTGCCAGCAGCACCCAGGGGGGCACTGAAGCTTTCTTT. Full variable domain (outside the CDR3, taken from reference TRBV7-2 and TRBJ1-1): GAGVSQSPSNKVTEKGKDVELRCDPISGHTALYWYRQSLGQGLEFLIYFQGNSAPDKSGLPSDRFSAERTGGSVSTLTIQRTQQEDSAVYLCASSTQGGTEAFFGQGTRLTVV.

There are a few counts of this clone. Other DNA sequences in this sample translate to the same CDR3. The chain couples TRBV6-4 to TRBJ2-2, with 9 bases that match TRBD1. Germline V gene lookup returns CDR1 MRHNA and CDR2 SNTAGT. Losses at the gene ends were 6 bases for V and 4 bases for J; bases not matched to a gene: 3. There are 14 residues in the CDR3. CDR3 amino acids: CASRGTGFTGELFF. CDR3 bases: TGTGCCAGCAGAGGGACAGGGTTCACCGGGGAGCTGTTTTTT.

This clone was seen more than once but under ten times. This CDR3 is CASSLKFQGSNEKLFF. In nucleotides, the CDR3 is TGCGCCAGCAGCTTAAAGTTCCAGGGTTCCAACGAAAAACTGTTTTTT. This chain joins TRBV5-1 and TRBJ1-4; D is possibly TRBD1 (5 bases). CDR3 length equals 16 residues. V was trimmed by 2 bases and J by 8 bases, leaving 19 bases between them. CDR1 and CDR2 from the germline V gene are SGHRS and YFSETQ.

This clone has only a few counts. The rearrangement joins TRBV7-2 to TRBJ1-1; D possibly corresponds to TRBD1 (6 bases). Germline CDR1 reads SGHTA; CDR2 reads FQGNSA. Trimming took off 1 base at V and 2 bases at J, with 11 bases between the two ends. The CDR3 consists of 15 residues. CDR3 residues: CASSLEIQGNTEAFF. The CDR3 nucleotides are TGTGCCAGCAGCTTAGAGATACAGGGAAACACTGAAGCTTTCTTT. The full variable domain, with the rest looked up from reference TRBV7-2 and TRBJ1-1, is GAGVSQSPSNKVTEKGKDVELRCDPISGHTALYWYRQSLGQGLEFLIYFQGNSAPDKSGLPSDRFSAERTGGSVSTLTIQRTQQEDSAVYLCASSLEIQGNTEAFFGQGTRLTVV.

The CDR3 nucleotides are TGTGCCAGCAGCTCTGGGACATTCATAACCGGGGAGCTGTTTTTT. This translates into CASSSGTFITGELFF. The chain uses TRBV7-8 and TRBJ2-2; D might be TRBD1 (6 bases). This CDR3 spans 15 amino acids. From germline, CDR1 is SGHVS and CDR2 FQNEAQ. V dropped 4 bases and J dropped 5 bases, with 14 bases sitting between them.

A few counts support this clone. This sequence joins TRBV9 and TRBJ2-1, with TRBD2 matching 8 bases. Germline V gene lookup returns CDR1 SGDLS and CDR2 YYNGEE. The CDR3 loop spans 15 amino acids. The ends lost 1 base at V and 0 bases at J; junction bases unmatched: 0. This CDR3 reads CASSVSGGSYNEQFF. The CDR3 DNA is TGTGCCAGCAGCGTAAGCGGGGGCTCCTACAATGAGCAGTTCTTC.

This clone was observed a few times. Other nucleotide sequences from this sample produce the same CDR3. The J gene is TRBJ2-3, the V gene TRBV18; D call uncertain. The germline V gene has CDR1 KGHSH and CDR2 LQKENI. The V end lost 3 bases, the J end lost 3 bases, and 7 bases lay between the germline ends. The CDR3 loop spans 13 amino acids. In nucleotides, the CDR3 is TGTGCCAGCTCACCTAGCAGTACAGATACGCAGTATTTT. It translates to CASSPSSTDTQYF.

The chain combines TRBV10-3 with TRBJ1-5; no definite D call. The CDR3 is made up of 12 amino acids. Trimming removed 4 bases at V and 5 bases at J, with 6 bases between. Germline V lookup: CDR1 ENHRY, CDR2 SYGVKD. The CDR3 DNA reads TGTGCCATCAGTGGGGGTCATCAGCCCCAGCATTTT. Translation gives CAISGGHQPQHF.